This T cell receptor beta chain was observed in a study of CD8 T cells in Susac syndrome. Study-wide points: An acknowledgment was made by the study that its TCR sequencing and HLA analysis involved relatively few individuals.

V lost 3 bases and J lost 5, with 20 bases in between. Germline V gives CDR1 SGHNT, CDR2 YYREEE (reference sequence). This CDR3 contains 16 residues. RNA was extracted with the RNeasy kit, and a quantity of about 0.45 to 1 ug was reverse transcribed using random hexamers. Amplification of TCR beta CDR3 by immunoSEQ multiplex PCR spanned 54 Vbeta and 13 Jbeta. A single record per CDR3 protein comes from TCRdb applying MiXCR to the immunoSEQ multiplex PCR reads. In the table there are around 130,000 distinct CDR3 sequences, 94% of which are singletons. A word on this clonotype: Its target is not known.

The sequenced sample was CD4+ T cells from PBMCs. The rearrangement joins TRBV5-4 to TRBJ2-5; D might be TRBD2 (7 bases). The sequence derives from a human donor with multiple sclerosis. CDR3 in DNA: TGTGCCAGCAGCTCTTCCGATTGGGGGCGGGGGGAGACCCAGTACTTC. It is translated as CASSSSDWGRGETQYF.